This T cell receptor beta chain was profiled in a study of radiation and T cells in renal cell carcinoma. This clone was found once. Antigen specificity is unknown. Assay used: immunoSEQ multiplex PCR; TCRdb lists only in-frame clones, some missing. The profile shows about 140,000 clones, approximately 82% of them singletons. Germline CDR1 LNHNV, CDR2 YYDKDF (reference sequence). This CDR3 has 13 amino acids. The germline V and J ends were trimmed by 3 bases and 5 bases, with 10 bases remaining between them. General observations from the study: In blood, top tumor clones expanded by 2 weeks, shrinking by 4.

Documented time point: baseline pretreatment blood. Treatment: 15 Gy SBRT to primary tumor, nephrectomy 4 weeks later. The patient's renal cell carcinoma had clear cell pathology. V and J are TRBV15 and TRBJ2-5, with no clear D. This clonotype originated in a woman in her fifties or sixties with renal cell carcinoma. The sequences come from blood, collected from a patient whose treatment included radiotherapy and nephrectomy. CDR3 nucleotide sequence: TGTGCCACCAGCAGTTGGAAGGTTGAGACCCAGTACTTC. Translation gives CATSSWKVETQYF.